This T cell receptor (beta chain) emerged from a study of human T cells and chemical hapten exposure. Time point denoted: patch test 2, 6 weeks after DPC sensitization. Documented treatment: therapeutic diphenylcyclopropenone sensitization with weekly scalp DPC. Trimming left V 8 bases short and J 10 bases short, with 24 bases between. The CDR3 contains 15 residues. The germline gives CDR1 SGHDN, CDR2 FVKESK. This clonotype showed up many times. MiXCR was run by TCRdb on the RACE reads, yielding one entry per CDR3 protein. This table holds more than 110,000 distinct CDR3 sequences, 10% to 15% found once.

This receptor was identified in a woman in her forties or fifties with alopecia areata. Some clones in this sample may be carry-over from other donors' samples. The rearrangement links TRBV14 to TRBJ2-1; the D gene is possibly TRBD2 (6 bases). Sequencing used whole blood, obtained in connection with sensitization to the hapten diphenylcyclopropenone (DPC). The CDR3 nucleotides are TGTGCCAGCGCCCGGGACTTAGGGGCCGAGGGGGAGCAGTTCTTC. Translation: CASARDLGAEGEQFF.